This T cell receptor (beta chain) came from a study of T cells in Graves' hyperthyroidism and ophthalmopathy. Amplified TCR beta CDR3 regions derived from RNA transcripts. First-round RT-PCR with HTBI primers amplified the TCR CDR3 region. TCRdb processed the multiplex PCR reads anew with MiXCR; each CDR3 protein has one entry. The repertoire holds approximately 480,000 distinct CDR3 sequences, with around 20% as singletons. The germline V gene encodes CDR1 MNHNS and CDR2 SASEGT. This CDR3 spans 16 amino acids. On this clonotype: One end of the junction varies from germline; a read error may be responsible.

The sequencing sample was made of blood. The TCR comes from a man younger than 30 with Graves' hyperthyroidism. The chain is built from TRBV6-1 and TRBJ1-2; D is ambiguous. The CDR3: CASSEYPDSHFYGYSF. The CDR3 bases are TGTGCCAGCAGTGAATACCCAGACTCTCATTTCTATGGCTACTCCTTC.